Below, 32 T cell receptor beta chains from the same sample are listed, as sequenced in a study of blood T cells in healthy people across ages. A sample-barcoded 5' primer and a J-beta primer mix were used in a second PCR of roughly 7 to 11 cycles. Using its own MiXCR run on the 5' RACE reads, TCRdb lists one record per CDR3 protein. The table has 1.5 million to 1.8 million distinct CDR3 sequences, roughly 43% seen once. Sequencing input: blood. The origin of the receptors is a woman between 18 and 29 years old in good health.

The V gene is TRBV11-2, the J gene TRBJ2-7; TRBD2 is a possible D gene (6 bases). The CDR3 has 12 amino acids. Trimming shortened V by 10 bases and J by 7 bases, and 17 bases separated the two germline ends. Germline V CDR1 and CDR2: SGHAT, FQNNGV. The CDR3 region is CAILRDGNEQYF. The CDR3 DNA reads TGTGCCATCCTGCGGGACGGGAATGAGCAGTACTTC.

This sequence joins TRBV28 and TRBJ1-4; D not certain. Between the trimmed V and J ends, which lost 3 bases and 2 bases, there was a span of 13 bases. The CDR3 totals 16 residues. The germline V gene has CDR1 MDHEN and CDR2 SYDVKM. The CDR3 loop reads CASSFYTGSTNEKLFF. CDR3 nucleotides: TGTGCCAGCAGTTTCTATACGGGGAGCACTAATGAAAAACTGTTTTTT.

The chain couples TRBV20-1 to TRBJ2-5; D possibly uses TRBD1 or TRBD2 (5 bases each). The end of the DNA aligns better with TRBJ2-7, so the J call may be wrong. This CDR3 spans 10 amino acids. CDR1 is DFQATT, CDR2 SNEGSKA, per germline (reference sequence). The CDR3 is CSAGDPEQYF. The CDR3 DNA follows: TGCAGTGCTGGGGACCCCGAGCAGTACTTC.

V gene TRBV5-4 combines with J gene TRBJ1-1; the D is unclear. The germline V gene encodes CDR1 SGHNT and CDR2 YYREEE (reference sequence). Deletions cut 5 bases from V and 0 bases from J, with 11 bases between. This CDR3 is built from 14 residues. This CDR3 reads CASSAWQVNTEAFF. In nucleotides, the CDR3 is TGTGCCAGCAGTGCGTGGCAGGTGAACACTGAAGCTTTCTTT.

As regards this clonotype: One end of the junction fails to match germline, which may point to a read error. The rearrangement links TRBV24-1 to TRBJ2-5, with 9 positions matching TRBD1. Germline V gene data show CDR1 as KGHDR and CDR2 as SFDVKD. This CDR3 spans 16 amino acids. The CDR3: CVTSFVQGAGQETQYF. The CDR3 DNA reads TGTGTCACCAGCTTCGTACAGGGGGCAGGCCAAGAGACCCAGTACTTC.

This clonotype was observed a handful of times. The CDR3 region has the DNA TGTGCCAGCAGCGTAGCGGCAGACGCTAACTATGGCTACACCTTC. Translating gives CASSVAADANYGYTF. This sequence joins TRBV9 and TRBJ1-2, with unresolved D. The CDR3 is 15 amino acids. Trimming removed 0 bases at V and 0 bases at J, with 9 bases between. Per germline, CDR1 SGDLS and CDR2 YYNGEE.

The chain is built from TRBV29-1 and TRBJ2-7; the match to TRBD1 covers 11 bases. V was clipped by 6 bases and J by 3 bases; unmatched bases: 7. The CDR3 spans 14 residues. Germline V CDR1 and CDR2: SQVTM, ANQGSEA. The chain's CDR3 is CSVGGQGAVYEQYF. In DNA, the CDR3 is TGCAGCGTAGGAGGACAGGGGGCGGTCTACGAGCAGTACTTC.

About this clonotype itself: One end of the junction is discordant with germline, which a read error may explain. The chain links TRBV29-1 to TRBJ2-6, with D uncertain. This CDR3 has 14 residues. Germline CDR1 reads SQVTM; CDR2 reads ANQGSEA. DNA for the CDR3: TGCGGCGTTGAAGGGTACTCTGGGGCCAACGTCCTGACTTTC. It is translated as CGVEGYSGANVLTF.

This clonotype came up a few times. Germline is not matched at one junction end, which may reflect a read error. The rearrangement uses TRBV7-9 and TRBJ1-2; tentatively, D is TRBD1 (5 bases). This CDR3 is built from 12 residues. Germline V CDR1 and CDR2: SEHNR, FQNEAQ (reference sequence). CDR3 amino acids: CASSPFDSGYTF. CDR3 nucleotides: TGTGCTAGCAGCCCCTTTGACAGTGGCTACACCTTC.

The rearrangement links TRBV14 to TRBJ2-3; either TRBD1 or TRBD2 may supply D (5 bases each). Germline V gene sequence: CDR1 SGHDN, CDR2 FVKESK. CDR3 size: 13 residues. V was clipped by 8 bases and J by 2 bases, with 11 bases between them. The CDR3 here is CASQRGATDTQYF. The CDR3 DNA reads as TGTGCCAGCCAGCGAGGGGCCACAGATACGCAGTATTTT. Using reference TRBV14 and TRBJ2-3 for the parts outside the CDR3, the full variable domain is EAGVTQFPSHSVIEKGQTVTLRCDPISGHDNLYWYRRVMGKEIKFLLHFVKESKQDESGMPNNRFLAERTGGTYSTLKVQPAELEDSGVYFCASQRGATDTQYFGPGTRLTVL.

This clonotype turned up a few times. A read error may be the cause here, since a much bigger clone is one base away. The rearrangement uses TRBV6-5 and TRBJ2-7; 10 bases agree with TRBD1. The CDR3 runs to 15 residues. Germline V CDR1 and CDR2: MNHEY, SVGAGI. V shed 4 bases, J shed 3 bases, and the junction held 6 bases outside the gene matches. CDR3 bases: TGTGCCAGCAGTTTCCGGGACAGGGGAAACTACGAGCAGTACTTC. Its translation is CASSFRDRGNYEQYF.

As regards this clonotype: Germline is not matched at one junction end, which may reflect a read error. The J gene is TRBJ1-2, the V gene TRBV6-2 or TRBV6-3, with D hard to call. The CDR3 is made up of 15 amino acids. Germline V gives CDR1 MNHEY, CDR2 SVGEGT. Here the CDR3 DNA reads TGTGCCCGCAGTTTAATCTCAGGAGCTAACTATGGCTACACCTTC. Protein sequence: CARSLISGANYGYTF.

About this clonotype itself: This may be a read error: a much more frequent sequence differs by one nucleotide. The V call is TRBV4-3, the J call TRBJ1-2, with no clear D. In germline, CDR1 is LGHNA, CDR2 YSLEER. The CDR3 extends over 13 amino acids. The CDR3 region is CTSSQDLLYGYTF. The CDR3 bases are TGCACCAGCAGCCAAGACCTGCTATATGGCTACACCTTC.

The CDR3 DNA is TGTGCCAGCAGCCGACAGTGGTACCAAGAGACCCAGTACTTC. Amino acids: CASSRQWYQETQYF. J is TRBJ2-5 and V is TRBV28, with TRBD1 as a possible D gene (5 bases). The germline V gene encodes CDR1 MDHEN and CDR2 SYDVKM. Trimming shortened V by 6 bases and J by 0 bases, and 11 bases separated the two germline ends. The CDR3 is made up of 14 amino acids. Combining the CDR3 with reference TRBV28 and TRBJ2-5 gives the whole variable domain DVKVTQSSRYLVKRTGEKVFLECVQDMDHENMFWYRQDPGLGLRLIYFSYDVKMKEKGDIPEGYSVSREKKERFSLILESASTNQTSMYLCASSRQWYQETQYFGPGTRLLVL.

The genes are TRBV5-6 and TRBJ2-1; 7 bases line up with TRBD2. V gave up 6 bases and J gave up 8 bases; unmatched junction bases: 5. Germline V gives CDR1 SGHDT, CDR2 YYEEEE. The CDR3 runs 12 residues. The CDR3 DNA reads as TGTGCCAGCATCTTTACTAGCGATGAGCAGTTCTTC. Protein: CASIFTSDEQFF.

This clonotype was detected a few times. This rearrangement joins TRBV12-3 or TRBV12-4 to TRBJ1-1, with D perhaps TRBD1 (5 bases). V lost 3 bases to trimming and J lost 1 base, with 9 bases between them. This CDR3 is 14 amino acids long. CDR3 DNA: TGTGCCAGCAGTTTTGGGGGATCGAACACTGAAGCTTTCTTT. Translated: CASSFGGSNTEAFF.

The table lists this clonotype with a few counts. This sequence joins TRBV10-3 and TRBJ1-1, with D possibly being TRBD1 (5 bases). The V gene lost 4 bases and the J gene lost 1 base, with 19 bases spanning the gap. The CDR3 runs to 17 residues. Germline V gene data show CDR1 as ENHRY and CDR2 as SYGVKD. CDR3 coding DNA: TGTGCCATCAGTGGGGGCCGGGGAGGCCCGGGGAACACTGAAGCTTTCTTT. Translating it yields CAISGGRGGPGNTEAFF.

The CDR3 DNA sequence: TGTGCCAGCAGTCCGGGACAGGGTAGGTCTTACAATGAGCAGTTCTTC. Its protein product is CASSPGQGRSYNEQFF. V usage is TRBV27 and J usage is TRBJ2-1; the match to TRBD1 covers 9 bases. Trimming cost V 5 bases and J 4 bases; bases outside gene matches: 9. This CDR3 region has 16 residues. The V gene's germline CDR1 is MNHEY and CDR2 SMNVEV (reference sequence).

A few counts support this clonotype. One end of the junction does not line up with germline, which may come from a read error. This chain uses TRBV20-1 with TRBJ2-7; a weak D match, TRBD1 (5 bases). Per the germline V gene, CDR1 is DFQATT and CDR2 is SNEGSKA (reference sequence). The CDR3 is 14 amino acids. CDR3: CSAREGAPYYEQYF. CDR3 coding DNA: TGCAGTGCTAGAGAAGGGGCTCCCTACTACGAACAGTACTTC.

The chain links TRBV7-3 to TRBJ2-5; D remains ambiguous. The CDR3 length is 15 residues. Trimming pared 3 bases from V and 3 bases from J, leaving 14 bases between. Germline loops: CDR1 SGHTA, CDR2 FQGTGA. CDR3 nucleotides: TGTGCCAGCAGCTTGGGCAGCTCAAACAAAGAGACCCAGTACTTC. This codes for CASSLGSSNKETQYF.

The genes are TRBV7-6 and TRBJ2-7; weak D call: TRBD2 (6 bases). The CDR3 is 16 residues long. The V and J ends lost 2 bases and 0 bases respectively, with 14 bases between them. CDR1 is SGHVS and CDR2 is FNYEAQ in the germline V gene. Written as DNA, the CDR3 is TGTGCCAGCAGCTTACCTCGTGGAGGGTCCTCCTACGAGCAGTACTTC. This gives the protein CASSLPRGGSSYEQYF.

The chain couples TRBV7-3 to TRBJ2-3; weak D call: TRBD2 (5 bases). The germline V gene encodes CDR1 SGHTA and CDR2 FQGTGA. The CDR3 runs 13 residues. Trimming left V 6 bases short and J 6 bases short, with 13 bases between. The CDR3 loop reads CASRGEGRDTQYF. CDR3 in DNA: TGTGCCAGCAGGGGAGAGGGAAGGGATACGCAGTATTTT.

The chain recombines TRBV9 with TRBJ2-7, with 15 bases fitting TRBD2. Germline CDR1 is SGDLS and CDR2 is YYNGEE. Trimming removed 8 bases from V and 6 bases from J; junction bases left unmatched: 6. CDR3 length: 14 amino acids. The CDR3 spells CARTWTSGGAEQYF. The CDR3 region has the DNA TGTGCCAGGACTTGGACTAGCGGGGGGGCCGAGCAGTACTTC.

V gene TRBV5-1 combines with J gene TRBJ2-2, with D possibly being TRBD1 (5 bases). Trimming left V 6 bases short and J 5 bases short, with 17 bases between. Germline V lookup: CDR1 SGHRS, CDR2 YFSETQ. There are 15 residues in the CDR3. CDR3 nucleotide sequence: TGCGCCAGCACCCTAGGGGCAGGGTTGACCGGGGAGCTGTTTTTT. Translating gives CASTLGAGLTGELFF.

This clonotype has a handful of counts. The chain carries TRBV27 and TRBJ2-1; 9 positions match TRBD2. The CDR3 totals 15 residues. Germline V gene data show CDR1 as MNHEY and CDR2 as SMNVEV (reference sequence). V shed 7 bases, J shed 7 bases, and the junction held 11 bases outside the gene matches. CDR3 protein: CASTPQAGGLNEQFF. Written as DNA, the CDR3 is TGTGCCAGCACCCCTCAAGCGGGGGGTTTAAATGAGCAGTTCTTC.

Only a few counts were recorded for this clonotype. The gene calls are TRBV12-3 or TRBV12-4 and TRBJ2-7, with a weak D call TRBD1 (6 bases). The CDR3 contains 13 residues. The V gene lost 7 bases and the J gene lost 4 bases, with 14 bases spanning the gap. The CDR3 loop is CASTVTGVYEQYF. The CDR3 DNA is TGTGCCAGCACCGTGACAGGAGTATACGAGCAGTACTTC.

The chain employs TRBV10-3 and TRBJ1-1, with D uncertain. Germline CDR1 reads ENHRY; CDR2 reads SYGVKD. Trimming left V 3 bases short and J 0 bases short, with 5 bases between. The CDR3 is 13 residues long. The CDR3 DNA is TGTGCCATCAGTGAATCAGTGAACACTGAAGCTTTCTTT. Encoded protein: CAISESVNTEAFF.

This chain connects TRBV10-1 to TRBJ2-7; D is perhaps TRBD2 (6 bases). The CDR3 totals 15 residues. V was pared by 7 bases and J by 1 base, with 17 bases between. CDR1 is WNHNN, CDR2 SYGVQD, per germline (reference sequence). Written as DNA, the CDR3 is TGCGCCAGCACCCGACCCGGGGAGGAATCCTACGAGCAGTACTTC. Translation gives CASTRPGEESYEQYF.

The CDR3 region is CASSLLDRGGIADTQYF. The CDR3, as DNA: TGTGCCAGCAGTTTACTCGACAGGGGGGGAATCGCAGATACGCAGTATTTT. The chain uses TRBV27 and TRBJ2-3; 9 bases line up with TRBD1. Germline CDR1 reads MNHEY; CDR2 reads SMNVEV (reference sequence). J lost 4 bases, V lost 2 bases, and 10 bases had no gene match. The CDR3 contains 17 residues.

This clonotype has a handful of counts. The CDR3 DNA reads TGTGCCAGTAGGAGACTAGCGAGCGATGAGCAGTTCTTC. This translates into CASRRLASDEQFF. The chain joins TRBV19 to TRBJ2-1; 8 nucleotides line up with TRBD2. This CDR3 is built from 13 residues. V was pared by 6 bases and J by 8 bases, with 6 bases of the junction left unmatched. Germline V gene lookup returns CDR1 LNHDA and CDR2 SQIVND (reference sequence).

The chain employs TRBV29-1 and TRBJ2-2, with D possibly TRBD1 on 5 matching bases. V lost 7 bases and J 6 bases, leaving 15 bases between the germline ends. CDR1 SQVTM and CDR2 ANQGSEA come from the germline V gene. CDR3 size: 13 residues. This CDR3 reads CSGRQIGSGELFF. In DNA form, the CDR3 reads TGCAGCGGAAGACAGATAGGGTCCGGGGAGCTGTTTTTT.

V is TRBV15 and J is TRBJ1-5, with D tentatively TRBD1 (5 bases). The CDR3 totals 17 residues. Germline CDR1 is LNHNV and CDR2 is YYDKDF (reference sequence). V was cut by 0 bases and J by 2 bases, with 14 bases left in between. The CDR3 DNA reads as TGTGCCACCAGCAGAGATAGAGGGGCGCGAGGCAATCAGCCCCAGCATTTT. Protein: CATSRDRGARGNQPQHF.